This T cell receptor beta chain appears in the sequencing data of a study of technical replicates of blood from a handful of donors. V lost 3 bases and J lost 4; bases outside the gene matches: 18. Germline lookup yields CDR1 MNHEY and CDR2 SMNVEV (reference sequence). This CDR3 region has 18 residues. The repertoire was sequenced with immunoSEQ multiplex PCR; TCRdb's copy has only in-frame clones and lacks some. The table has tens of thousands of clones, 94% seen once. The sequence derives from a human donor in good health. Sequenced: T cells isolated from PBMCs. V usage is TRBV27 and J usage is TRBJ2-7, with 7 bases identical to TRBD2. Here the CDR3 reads CASSFLGWGGGGQYEQYF. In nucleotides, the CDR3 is TGTGCCAGCAGTTTCCTCGGGTGGGGTGGGGGGGGTCAGTACGAGCAGTACTTC.